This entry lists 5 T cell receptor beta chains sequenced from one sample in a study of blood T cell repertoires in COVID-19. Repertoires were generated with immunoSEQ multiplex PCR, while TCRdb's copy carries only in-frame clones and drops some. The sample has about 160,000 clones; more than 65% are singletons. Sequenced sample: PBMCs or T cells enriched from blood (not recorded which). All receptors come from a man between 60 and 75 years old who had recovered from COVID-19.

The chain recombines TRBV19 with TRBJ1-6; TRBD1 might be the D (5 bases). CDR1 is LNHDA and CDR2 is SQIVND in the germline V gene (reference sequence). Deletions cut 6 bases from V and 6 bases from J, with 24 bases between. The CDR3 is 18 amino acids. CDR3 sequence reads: CASRPRGGTKSRNSPLHF. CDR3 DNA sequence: TGTGCCAGTAGGCCCCGTGGCGGGACGAAATCGCGTAATTCACCCCTCCACTTT. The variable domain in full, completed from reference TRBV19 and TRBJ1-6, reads DGGITQSPKYLFRKEGQNVTLSCEQNLNHDAMYWYRQDPGQGLRLIYYSQIVNDFQKGDIAEGYSVSREKKESFPLTVTSAQKNPTAFYLCASRPRGGTKSRNSPLHFGNGTRLTVT.

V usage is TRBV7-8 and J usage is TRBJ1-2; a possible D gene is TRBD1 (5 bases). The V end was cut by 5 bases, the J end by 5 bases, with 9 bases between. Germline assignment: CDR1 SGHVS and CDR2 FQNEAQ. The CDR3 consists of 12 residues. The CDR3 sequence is CASSEDTYGYTF. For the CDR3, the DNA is TGTGCCAGCAGCGAGGACACGTATGGCTACACCTTC.

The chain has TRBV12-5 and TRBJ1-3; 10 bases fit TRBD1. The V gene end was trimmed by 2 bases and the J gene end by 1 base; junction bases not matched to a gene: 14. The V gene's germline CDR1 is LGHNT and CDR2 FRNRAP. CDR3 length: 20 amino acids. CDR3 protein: CASGLSPGQGRLKSGNTIYF. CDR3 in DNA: TGTGCTAGTGGTTTGTCCCCGGGACAGGGGCGGTTGAAATCTGGAAACACCATATATTTT.

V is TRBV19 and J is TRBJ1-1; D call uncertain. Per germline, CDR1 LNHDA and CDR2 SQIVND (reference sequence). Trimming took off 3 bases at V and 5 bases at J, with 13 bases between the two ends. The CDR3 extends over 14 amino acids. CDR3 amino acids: CASSMEDLVTEAFF. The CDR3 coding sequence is TGTGCCAGTAGTATGGAGGACCTGGTTACTGAAGCTTTCTTT. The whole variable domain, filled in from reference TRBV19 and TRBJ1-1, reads DGGITQSPKYLFRKEGQNVTLSCEQNLNHDAMYWYRQDPGQGLRLIYYSQIVNDFQKGDIAEGYSVSREKKESFPLTVTSAQKNPTAFYLCASSMEDLVTEAFFGQGTRLTVV.

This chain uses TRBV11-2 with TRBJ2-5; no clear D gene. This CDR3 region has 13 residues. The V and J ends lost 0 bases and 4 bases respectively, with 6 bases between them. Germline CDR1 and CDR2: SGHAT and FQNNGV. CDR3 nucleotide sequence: TGTGCCAGCAGCTTAGATCACGGAGAGACCCAGTACTTC. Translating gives CASSLDHGETQYF.